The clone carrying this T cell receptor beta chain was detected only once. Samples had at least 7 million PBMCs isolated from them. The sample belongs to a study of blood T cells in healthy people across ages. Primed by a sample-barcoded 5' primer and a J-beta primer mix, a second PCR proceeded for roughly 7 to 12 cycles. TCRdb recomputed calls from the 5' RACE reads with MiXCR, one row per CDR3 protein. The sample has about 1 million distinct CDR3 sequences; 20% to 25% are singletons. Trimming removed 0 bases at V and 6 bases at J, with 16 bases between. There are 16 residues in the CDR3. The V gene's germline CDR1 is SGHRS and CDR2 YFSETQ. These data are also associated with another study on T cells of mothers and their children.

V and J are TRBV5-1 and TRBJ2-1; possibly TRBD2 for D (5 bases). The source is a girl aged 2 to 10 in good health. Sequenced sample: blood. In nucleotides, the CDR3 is TGCGCCAGCAGCTTGGTCGTGGGAGTAATCTTCAATGAGCAGTTCTTC. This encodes CASSLVVGVIFNEQFF.